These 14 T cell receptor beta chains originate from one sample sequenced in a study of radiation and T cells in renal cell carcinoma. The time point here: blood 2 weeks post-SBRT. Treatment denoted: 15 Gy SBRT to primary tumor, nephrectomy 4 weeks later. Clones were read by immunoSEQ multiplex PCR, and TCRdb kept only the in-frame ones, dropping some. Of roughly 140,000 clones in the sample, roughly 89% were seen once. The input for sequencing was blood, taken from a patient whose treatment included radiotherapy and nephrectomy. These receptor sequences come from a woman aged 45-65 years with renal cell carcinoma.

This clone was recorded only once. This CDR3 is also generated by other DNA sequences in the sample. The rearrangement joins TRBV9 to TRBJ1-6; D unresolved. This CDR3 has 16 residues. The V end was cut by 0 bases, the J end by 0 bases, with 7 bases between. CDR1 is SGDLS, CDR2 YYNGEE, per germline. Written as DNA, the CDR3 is TGTGCCAGCAGCGTAGCAGGTAGCTCCTATAATTCACCCCTCCACTTT. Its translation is CASSVAGSSYNSPLHF.

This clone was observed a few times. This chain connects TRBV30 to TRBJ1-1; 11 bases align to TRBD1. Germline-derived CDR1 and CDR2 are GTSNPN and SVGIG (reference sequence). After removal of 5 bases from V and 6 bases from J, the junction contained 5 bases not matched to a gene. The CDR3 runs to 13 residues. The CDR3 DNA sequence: TGTGCCTGGGCCCCGGGACAGGGGGCTGAAGCTTTCTTT. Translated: CAWAPGQGAEAFF.

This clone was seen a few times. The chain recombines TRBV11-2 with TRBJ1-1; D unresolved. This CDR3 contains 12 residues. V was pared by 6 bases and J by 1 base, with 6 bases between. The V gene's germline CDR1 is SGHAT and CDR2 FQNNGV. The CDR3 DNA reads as TGTGCCAGCAGGGAGGGGAACACTGAAGCTTTCTTT. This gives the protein CASREGNTEAFF.

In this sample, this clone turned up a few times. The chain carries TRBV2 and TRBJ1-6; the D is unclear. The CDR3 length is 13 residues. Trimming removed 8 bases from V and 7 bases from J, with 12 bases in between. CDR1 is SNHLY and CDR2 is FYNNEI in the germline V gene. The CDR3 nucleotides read TGTGCCAGCCGACCGGGCGGGAATTCACCCCTCCACTTT. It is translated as CASRPGGNSPLHF. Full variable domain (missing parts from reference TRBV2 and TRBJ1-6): EPEVTQTPSHQVTQMGQEVILRCVPISNHLYFYWYRQILGQKVEFLVSFYNNEISEKSEIFDDQFSVERPDGSNFTLKIRSTKLEDSAMYFCASRPGGNSPLHFGNGTRLTVT.

The CDR3 protein is CASSKGGGDFYNEQFF. CDR3 nucleotides: TGTGCCAGCAGTAAGGGGGGGGGAGACTTTTACAATGAGCAGTTCTTC. The rearrangement links TRBV6-6 to TRBJ2-1, with D possibly matching TRBD2 (7 bases). The V end lost 5 bases, the J end lost 4 bases, and 18 bases lay between the germline ends. Germline V gene lookup returns CDR1 MNHNY and CDR2 SVGAGI (reference sequence). This CDR3 is 16 amino acids long.

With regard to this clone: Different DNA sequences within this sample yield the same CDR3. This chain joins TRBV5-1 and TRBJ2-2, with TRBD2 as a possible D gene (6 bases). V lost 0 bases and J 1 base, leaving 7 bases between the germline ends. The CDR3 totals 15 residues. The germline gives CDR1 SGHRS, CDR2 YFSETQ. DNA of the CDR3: TGCGCCAGCAGCTTGGGCGGGGAGAACACCGGGGAGCTGTTTTTT. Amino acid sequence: CASSLGGENTGELFF.

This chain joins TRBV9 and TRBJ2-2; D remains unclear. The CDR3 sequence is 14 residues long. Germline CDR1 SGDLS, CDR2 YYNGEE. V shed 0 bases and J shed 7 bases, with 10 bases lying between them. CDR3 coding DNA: TGTGCCAGCAGCGTAGGTGGCCTCGGCGGGGAGCTGTTTTTT. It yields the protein CASSVGGLGGELFF.

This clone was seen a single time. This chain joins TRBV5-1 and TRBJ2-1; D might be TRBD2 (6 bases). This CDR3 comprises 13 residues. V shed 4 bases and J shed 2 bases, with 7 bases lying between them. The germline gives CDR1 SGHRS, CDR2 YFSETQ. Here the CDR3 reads CASSPGAYNEQFF. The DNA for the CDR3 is TGCGCCAGCAGCCCGGGGGCCTACAATGAGCAGTTCTTC.

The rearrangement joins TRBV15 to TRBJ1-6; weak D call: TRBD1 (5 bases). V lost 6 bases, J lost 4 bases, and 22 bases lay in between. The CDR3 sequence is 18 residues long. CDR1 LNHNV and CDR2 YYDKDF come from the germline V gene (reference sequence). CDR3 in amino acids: CATSPAVGGVGYNSPLHF. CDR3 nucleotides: TGTGCCACCAGTCCTGCCGTGGGGGGAGTGGGGTATAATTCACCCCTCCACTTT.

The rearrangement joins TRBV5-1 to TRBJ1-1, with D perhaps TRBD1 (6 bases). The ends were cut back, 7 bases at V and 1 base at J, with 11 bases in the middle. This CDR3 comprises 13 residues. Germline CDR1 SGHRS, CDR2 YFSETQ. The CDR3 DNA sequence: TGCGCCAGCGCCCGGGGGGCGAACACTGAAGCTTTCTTT. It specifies CASARGANTEAFF.

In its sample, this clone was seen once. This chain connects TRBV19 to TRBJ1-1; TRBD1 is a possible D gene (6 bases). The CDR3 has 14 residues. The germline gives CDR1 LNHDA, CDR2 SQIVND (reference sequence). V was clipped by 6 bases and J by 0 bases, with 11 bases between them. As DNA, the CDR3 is TGTGCCAGTAGGAGCCACAGGGTGAACACTGAAGCTTTCTTT. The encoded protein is CASRSHRVNTEAFF.

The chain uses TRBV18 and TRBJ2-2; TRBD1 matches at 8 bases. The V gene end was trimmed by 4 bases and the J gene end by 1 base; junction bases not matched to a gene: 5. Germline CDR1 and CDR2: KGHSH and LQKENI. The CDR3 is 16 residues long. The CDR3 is CASSLGTGRNTGELFF. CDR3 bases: TGTGCCAGCTCACTGGGGACAGGCCGGAACACCGGGGAGCTGTTTTTT.

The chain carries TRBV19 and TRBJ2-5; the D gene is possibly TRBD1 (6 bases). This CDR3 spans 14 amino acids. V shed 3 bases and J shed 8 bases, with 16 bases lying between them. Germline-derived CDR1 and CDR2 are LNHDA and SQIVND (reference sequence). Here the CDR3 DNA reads TGTGCCAGTAGTATGACGACAGGTTCAGTAACCCAGTACTTC. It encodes CASSMTTGSVTQYF. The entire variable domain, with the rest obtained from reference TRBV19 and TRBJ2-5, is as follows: DGGITQSPKYLFRKEGQNVTLSCEQNLNHDAMYWYRQDPGQGLRLIYYSQIVNDFQKGDIAEGYSVSREKKESFPLTVTSAQKNPTAFYLCASSMTTGSVTQYFGPGTRLLVL.

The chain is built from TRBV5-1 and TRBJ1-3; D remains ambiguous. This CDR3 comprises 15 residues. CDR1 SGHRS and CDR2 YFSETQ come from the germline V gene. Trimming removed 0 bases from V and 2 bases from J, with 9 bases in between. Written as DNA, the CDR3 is TGCGCCAGCAGCTTGGAGGTGGGGACTGGAAACACCATATATTTT. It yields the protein CASSLEVGTGNTIYF.